This T cell receptor beta chain derives from a study of T cell repertoires in cytomegalovirus infection. Study-level background: Both a matching HLA type and CMV infection were indicated by public TCR beta signatures.

Regarding the study as a whole: Dominating the ex vivo response were HLA-C-restricted CMV-specific TCR beta clonotypes.

This clonotype was picked up a small number of times. Its cognate antigen is unknown. A single record per CDR3 protein comes from TCRdb applying MiXCR to the reads. The sample shows about a million distinct CDR3 sequences, roughly 30% of them seen only once. This CDR3 comprises 12 residues. Germline V lookup: CDR1 MNHEY, CDR2 SMNVEV (reference sequence). The V and J ends lost 5 bases and 11 bases, in that order; junction bases with no gene match: 6. The chain uses TRBV27 and TRBJ2-1; the match to TRBD2 covers 7 bases. The TCR was taken from a human donor in good health (CMV status not recorded). Some clones in this sample may be carry-over from other donors' samples. Sequences were derived from cultured CD8+ T cells from PBMCs, sampled from culture after CMV antigen stimulation. The CDR3 nucleotides read TGTGCCAGCAGTGAGGCTAGCGGACAGCAGTTCTTC. Amino acid sequence: CASSEASGQQFF.